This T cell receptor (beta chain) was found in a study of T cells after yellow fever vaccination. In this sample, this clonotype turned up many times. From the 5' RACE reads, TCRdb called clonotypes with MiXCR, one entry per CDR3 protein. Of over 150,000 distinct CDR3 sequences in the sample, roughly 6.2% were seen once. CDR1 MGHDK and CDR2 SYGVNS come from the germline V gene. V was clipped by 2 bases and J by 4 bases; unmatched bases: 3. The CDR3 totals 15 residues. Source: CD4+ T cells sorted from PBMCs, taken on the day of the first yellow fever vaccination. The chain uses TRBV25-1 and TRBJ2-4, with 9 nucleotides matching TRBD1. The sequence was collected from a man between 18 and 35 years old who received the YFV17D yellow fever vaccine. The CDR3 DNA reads TGTGCCAGCAGTGAAGCCGGGACAGGGAAAAACATTCAGTACTTC. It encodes CASSEAGTGKNIQYF.